The 18 T cell receptor beta chains listed next were all sequenced from one sample in a study of cytomegalovirus exposure and HLA in healthy donors. Primers for the PCR totalled 60 Vbeta and 13 Jbeta. Measured with immunoSEQ multiplex PCR; TCRdb has only the in-frame clones, and not every one. Among roughly 90,000 clones listed, roughly four fifths were seen once. Sequences were obtained from PBMCs. These TCRs come from a woman between 40 and 50 years old in good health and CMV-seropositive.

The gene calls are TRBV19 and TRBJ2-3; D call uncertain. CDR3 length equals 15 residues. Trimming took 1 base from V and 3 from J, leaving 11 bases between them. Germline V gene data show CDR1 as LNHDA and CDR2 as SQIVND (reference sequence). The CDR3 sequence is CASSIGGTRTDTQYF. For the CDR3, the DNA is TGTGCCAGTAGTATAGGCGGTACAAGGACAGATACGCAGTATTTT.

J is TRBJ2-7 and V is TRBV2; the match to TRBD2 covers 8 bases. The germline gives CDR1 SNHLY, CDR2 FYNNEI. The CDR3 consists of 13 residues. After removal of 3 bases from V and 6 bases from J, the junction contained 4 bases not matched to a gene. CDR3 protein: CASSELTSAEQYF. In nucleotides, the CDR3 is TGTGCCAGCAGTGAGCTGACTAGCGCCGAGCAGTACTTC.

The chain couples TRBV5-4 to TRBJ1-2; the D gene is possibly TRBD1 (5 bases). V was trimmed by 4 bases and J by 4 bases, leaving 17 bases between them. Germline-derived CDR1 and CDR2 are SGHNT and YYREEE (reference sequence). The CDR3 runs to 15 residues. The CDR3 here is CASSPGRGPGYGYTF. The CDR3, as DNA: TGTGCCAGCAGCCCGGGGCGGGGACCTGGCTATGGCTACACCTTC.

This clone appeared a few times. V and J are TRBV12-2 and TRBJ1-2. TRBV12-2 is a documented pseudogene. The CDR3 is 9 amino acids. The chain's CDR3 is CASRLSIAF. The CDR3 nucleotides are TGTGCAAGTCGCTTATCTATCGCCTTC.

This sequence joins TRBV5-1 and TRBJ2-7; D is perhaps TRBD2 (5 bases). V shed 7 bases and J shed 1 base, with 18 bases lying between them. CDR3 length: 15 residues. Germline CDR1 is SGHRS and CDR2 is YFSETQ. CDR3 sequence: CASSQSLGESYEQYF. The CDR3, as DNA: TGCGCCAGCTCCCAGAGCCTCGGGGAGTCCTACGAGCAGTACTTC.

DNA of the CDR3: TGTGCCAGAAGCTTAGCTAGCGGGAGTTATTTCGGATTCAAAGACTCTGGGGCCAACGTCCTGACTTTC. Protein sequence: CARSLASGSYFGFKDSGANVLTF. V gene TRBV7-5 combines with J gene TRBJ2-6; TRBD2 was called by the table and not checked on the DNA. TRBV7-5 is deemed a pseudogene. The CDR3 contains 23 residues.

The chain couples TRBV18 to TRBJ1-1; perhaps TRBD1 as D (5 bases). Germline V gene sequence: CDR1 KGHSH, CDR2 LQKENI. V was cut by 3 bases and J by 4 bases, with 9 bases left in between. CDR3 length: 13 amino acids. The CDR3 sequence: CASSPRQGTEAFF. DNA of the CDR3: TGTGCCAGCTCACCGAGGCAGGGCACTGAAGCTTTCTTT.

Concerning this clone: Its ends do not fully match the called genes, so a read error is possible. The V gene is TRBV7-9, the J gene TRBJ1-2; D remains unclear. This CDR3 is 14 amino acids long. Per germline, CDR1 SEHNR and CDR2 FQNEAQ (reference sequence). CDR3 sequence reads: CSSSLPGFGYGYTF. The DNA for the CDR3 is TGTTCCAGCAGCTTACCGGGGTTCGGCTATGGCTACACCTTC.

The J gene is TRBJ2-3, the V gene TRBV5-1; tentatively, D is TRBD1 (6 bases). Germline-derived CDR1 and CDR2 are SGHRS and YFSETQ. The ends were cut back, 4 bases at V and 0 bases at J, with 24 bases in the middle. This CDR3 has 19 residues. The CDR3 coding sequence is TGCGCCAGCAGCCGACAGGACGAATATAGCCCTAGCAGCACAGATACGCAGTATTTT. Amino acid sequence: CASSRQDEYSPSSTDTQYF.

The chain carries TRBV4-2 and TRBJ2-7; tentatively, D is TRBD2 (5 bases). With 1 base removed from V and 3 bases from J, the gap between germline ends came to 10 bases. This CDR3 has 14 residues. Germline CDR1 and CDR2: LGHNA and YNFKEQ. The chain's CDR3 is CASSQVAGVYEQYF. CDR3 nucleotide sequence: TGTGCCAGCAGCCAAGTTGCCGGGGTCTACGAGCAGTACTTC.

The sample holds one count of this clone. The chain recombines TRBV30 with TRBJ2-7; 12 bases are shared with TRBD1. The J segment lost 6 bases and the V segment lost 3 bases, leaving 6 bases of the junction unmatched. Germline CDR1 GTSNPN, CDR2 SVGIG (reference sequence). The CDR3 extends over 14 amino acids. The CDR3 protein is CAWSAGTGGFEQYF. CDR3 sequence (DNA): TGTGCCTGGAGCGCCGGGACAGGGGGCTTCGAGCAGTACTTC.

The chain employs TRBV30 and TRBJ1-5; 8 positions agree with TRBD1. V was pared by 0 bases and J by 6 bases, with 4 bases of the junction left unmatched. Germline CDR1 and CDR2: GTSNPN and SVGIG (reference sequence). The CDR3 totals 14 residues. The CDR3 sequence: CAWSVGQGAQPQHF. DNA of the CDR3: TGTGCCTGGAGTGTTGGGCAGGGGGCTCAGCCCCAGCATTTT.

CDR3 sequence: CASRSLEVRRERSYNEQFF. The CDR3 nucleotides read TGTGCCAGCAGGTCCCTAGAGGTCCGGCGGGAGAGGTCCTACAATGAGCAGTTCTTC. The chain carries TRBV7-9 and TRBJ2-1; 7 bases agree with TRBD2. Looked up from germline, CDR1 is SEHNR and CDR2 is FQNEAQ (reference sequence). J lost 1 base, V lost 6 bases, and 18 bases had no gene match. The CDR3 loop spans 19 amino acids.

The chain couples TRBV7-9 to TRBJ2-7; 7 bases line up with TRBD1. Germline-derived CDR1 and CDR2 are SEHNR and FQNEAQ (reference sequence). Trimming took 4 bases from V and 3 from J; bases not matched to a gene: 3. This CDR3 region has 13 residues. The CDR3 nucleotides are TGTGCCAGCAGCTCGGGACAGTACTACGAGCAGTACTTC. Translation: CASSSGQYYEQYF.

V gene TRBV29-1 combines with J gene TRBJ2-3; D is unresolved. This CDR3 is built from 13 residues. Per germline, CDR1 SQVTM and CDR2 ANQGSEA. The V and J ends lost 3 bases and 1 base respectively, with 8 bases between them. The CDR3 loop reads CSVEITRTDTQYF. CDR3 nucleotide sequence: TGCAGCGTTGAGATTACACGCACAGATACGCAGTATTTT.

The chain uses TRBV5-6 and TRBJ2-1; TRBD2 might be the D (6 bases). Between the trimmed V and J ends, which lost 1 base and 6 bases, there was a span of 8 bases. Germline CDR1 SGHDT, CDR2 YYEEEE. CDR3 length: 13 amino acids. CDR3 sequence reads: CASSLWGGNEQFF. In nucleotides, the CDR3 is TGTGCCAGCAGCTTGTGGGGAGGCAATGAGCAGTTCTTC.

The CDR3 reads CASSRSNYGYTF. CDR3 in DNA: TGTGCCAGCAGCCGGTCTAACTATGGCTACACCTTC. The chain uses TRBV27 and TRBJ1-2; D remains unclear. The germline CDR1 and CDR2 sequences are MNHEY and SMNVEV (reference sequence). Trimming took off 6 bases at V and 0 bases at J, with 5 bases between the two ends. The CDR3 is 12 residues long.

In this sample, this clone turned up once. The chain recombines TRBV11-2 with TRBJ2-7, with D perhaps TRBD2 (5 bases). The germline gives CDR1 SGHAT, CDR2 FQNNGV. The CDR3 contains 14 residues. Trimming took 6 bases from V and 6 from J, leaving 18 bases between them. The CDR3 sequence is CASSPVRGFLEQYF. CDR3 nucleotides: TGTGCCAGCAGTCCTGTCCGCGGGTTCCTCGAGCAGTACTTC.